Listed here are 31 T cell receptor beta chains from one sample, sequenced in a study of CD4 T cells in relation to SARS-CoV-2 and coronaviruses. The unexposed donors gave CD4+ T cells in about 2010-2019, prior to COVID-19. The cells were cultured for under twelve days before CD4+ T cells were isolated. The antigens these receptors bind are not known. The repertoire was sequenced with immunoSEQ multiplex PCR; TCRdb's copy has only in-frame clones and lacks some. Counted here are just under 20,000 clones, just under 75% occurring once; the ten biggest clones make up about a fifth. Sequenced sample: CD4+ T cells from PBMCs, cultured in vitro. These TCRs come from a human donor in good health.

This clone was seen a few times. This chain joins TRBV10-1 and TRBJ1-1; TRBD1 agrees at 9 bases. The J segment lost 5 bases and the V segment lost 8 bases, leaving 12 bases of the junction unmatched. The CDR3 is made up of 15 amino acids. Germline V gene lookup returns CDR1 WNHNN and CDR2 SYGVQD (reference sequence). CDR3 residues: CASPYRTGEATEAFF. The CDR3 bases are TGCGCCAGCCCTTACCGGACAGGGGAGGCGACTGAAGCTTTCTTT.

The rearrangement uses TRBV12-5 and TRBJ2-2; TRBD2 is a possible D gene (5 bases). This CDR3 has 14 amino acids. CDR1 and CDR2 (germline): LGHNT, FRNRAP. V gave up 6 bases and J gave up 0 bases, with 8 bases separating them. The CDR3 reads CASGPGTNTGELFF. The CDR3 DNA follows: TGTGCTAGTGGCCCGGGAACGAACACCGGGGAGCTGTTTTTT.

This clone has just a few counts. The gene calls are TRBV7-9 and TRBJ2-1, with a tentative D call TRBD1 (6 bases). CDR1 and CDR2 (germline): SEHNR, FQNEAQ (reference sequence). The germline V and J ends were trimmed by 3 bases and 7 bases, with 13 bases remaining between them. The CDR3 loop spans 14 amino acids. The CDR3 nucleotides are TGTGCCAGCAGCTTTTGGCAGGGGTTGAATGAGCAGTTCTTC. This encodes CASSFWQGLNEQFF.

The CDR3 is CASSIVSMNQPQHF. The DNA of the CDR3 is TGTGCCAGTAGTATAGTGTCGATGAATCAGCCCCAGCATTTT. V is TRBV19 and J is TRBJ1-5; no definite D call. The CDR3 length is 14 residues. From germline, CDR1 is LNHDA and CDR2 SQIVND (reference sequence). The germline V and J ends were trimmed by 1 base and 4 bases, with 8 bases remaining between them. Full variable domain (missing parts from reference TRBV19 and TRBJ1-5): DGGITQSPKYLFRKEGQNVTLSCEQNLNHDAMYWYRQDPGQGLRLIYYSQIVNDFQKGDIAEGYSVSREKKESFPLTVTSAQKNPTAFYLCASSIVSMNQPQHFGDGTRLSIL.

The chain employs TRBV6-5 and TRBJ2-7; 7 bases align to TRBD1. The CDR3 spans 16 residues. V shed 0 bases, J shed 3 bases, and the junction held 8 bases outside the gene matches. Per the germline V gene, CDR1 is MNHEY and CDR2 is SVGAGI. CDR3 protein: CASSYSGRGSHYEQYF. The CDR3 nucleotides are TGTGCCAGCAGTTACTCTGGCAGGGGGTCACACTACGAGCAGTACTTC.

The chain couples TRBV7-9 to TRBJ2-2, with D unresolved. This CDR3 contains 15 residues. V was shortened by 2 bases and J by 2 bases, with 9 bases between the two germline ends. Germline V gene lookup returns CDR1 SEHNR and CDR2 FQNEAQ (reference sequence). The CDR3: CASSLSSGNTGELFF. The CDR3 DNA follows: TGTGCCAGCAGCTTATCGTCGGGTAACACCGGGGAGCTGTTTTTT.

The chain joins TRBV20-1 to TRBJ2-2; D not certain. V lost 3 bases and J 1 base, leaving 6 bases between the germline ends. CDR3 length: 13 amino acids. CDR1 and CDR2 from the germline V gene are DFQATT and SNEGSKA (reference sequence). CDR3 loop: CSASGGNTGELFF. The CDR3 region has the DNA TGCAGTGCTAGTGGCGGGAACACCGGGGAGCTGTTTTTT.

The chain recombines TRBV1 with TRBJ1-3. TRBV1 has pseudogene status. The CDR3 contains 15 residues. The CDR3, as DNA: TGCACCAGCAGCCAGGCACCAACTTCTGGAAACACCATATATTTT. Translating it yields CTSSQAPTSGNTIYF.

This chain joins TRBV9 and TRBJ2-5; TRBD1 matches 10 bases. J was trimmed by 5 bases and V by 4 bases; bases with no gene match: 8. This CDR3 has 15 residues. Germline-derived CDR1 and CDR2 are SGDLS and YYNGEE. CDR3 region: CASSIPTGGRETQYF. The CDR3 bases are TGTGCCAGCAGCATACCGACAGGGGGCAGGGAGACCCAGTACTTC.

This clone was observed a few times. This sequence joins TRBV2 and TRBJ2-1; 14 bases match TRBD2. The junction had 4 bases not matched to a gene; V was cut back by 6 bases and J by 9 bases. Germline CDR1 reads SNHLY; CDR2 reads FYNNEI. This CDR3 comprises 14 residues. The CDR3 is CASRNGLAGGEQFF. The DNA for the CDR3 is TGTGCCAGCAGGAATGGACTAGCGGGGGGTGAGCAGTTCTTC.

This clone was recorded once. The gene calls are TRBV24-1 and TRBJ2-3; 13 bases are a match to TRBD2. There are 15 residues in the CDR3. The germline V gene encodes CDR1 KGHDR and CDR2 SFDVKD. The V and J ends lost 12 bases and 5 bases, in that order; junction bases with no gene match: 10. This CDR3 is CADEMGLAGRDTQYF. The CDR3 DNA reads TGTGCCGACGAGATGGGACTAGCGGGAAGAGATACGCAGTATTTT.

This clone occurred once. The J gene is TRBJ2-6, the V gene TRBV4-3; 9 nucleotides agree with TRBD2. This CDR3 contains 21 residues. With 5 bases clipped from V and 2 bases from J, the junction kept 19 bases outside the gene matches. Germline CDR1 is LGHNA and CDR2 is YSLEER. The CDR3 bases are TGCGCCAGCAGCTCCCGCTTCCTTGACGGCAGACTAGCGGCTGGGGCCAACGTCCTGACTTTC. Protein: CASSSRFLDGRLAAGANVLTF.

V usage is TRBV3-1 (or the pseudogene TRBV3-2) and J usage is TRBJ2-1; TRBD2 matches at 10 bases. The CDR3 runs to 15 residues. Germline CDR1 and CDR2: LGHDT and YNNKEL (reference sequence). Trimming removed 4 bases from V and 7 bases from J; junction bases left unmatched: 7. The CDR3 DNA follows: TGTGCCAGCAGCCCCGAGCGGGGGGGCTGGAATGAGCAGTTCTTC. It is translated as CASSPERGGWNEQFF.

This clone was detected a few times. The V and J genes are TRBV12-5 and TRBJ1-3; 7 bases agree with TRBD1. The germline V gene encodes CDR1 LGHNT and CDR2 FRNRAP. Unmatched junction bases numbered 8, after V lost 0 bases and J lost 0 bases. This CDR3 spans 18 amino acids. The CDR3 reads CASGLVRGTAGSGNTIYF. CDR3 sequence (DNA): TGTGCTAGTGGTTTGGTACGGGGGACAGCTGGCTCTGGAAACACCATATATTTT.

The chain couples TRBV19 to TRBJ2-5; 7 nucleotides agree with TRBD1. CDR1 is LNHDA and CDR2 is SQIVND in the germline V gene (reference sequence). J gave up 2 bases and V 3 bases, and 12 bases lay outside the gene matches. This CDR3 has 17 amino acids. The CDR3 coding sequence is TGTGCCAGTAGTATTTCTCCTAGTGGGACAGTACAAGAGACCCAGTACTTC. Translated: CASSISPSGTVQETQYF.

The V and J genes are TRBV9 and TRBJ2-2, with D unresolved. V lost 0 bases to trimming and J lost 1 base, with 1 base between them. Germline assignment: CDR1 SGDLS and CDR2 YYNGEE. The CDR3 is 13 residues long. CDR3 nucleotide sequence: TGTGCCAGCAGCGTAGAGAACACCGGGGAGCTGTTTTTT. Protein sequence: CASSVENTGELFF. Full variable domain (remainder filled in from reference TRBV9 and TRBJ2-2): DSGVTQTPKHLITATGQRVTLRCSPRSGDLSVYWYQQSLDQGLQFLIQYYNGEERAKGNILERFSAQQFPDLHSELNLSSLELGDSALYFCASSVENTGELFFGEGSRLTVL.

The chain carries TRBV7-3 and TRBJ2-3; 9 bases align to TRBD2. The CDR3 sequence is 16 residues long. V was clipped by 5 bases and J by 1 base; unmatched bases: 7. The germline V gene has CDR1 SGHTA and CDR2 FQGTGA. The CDR3 region has the DNA TGTGCCAGCAGCCCACAGACTAGCGGAGGCACAGATACGCAGTATTTT. Amino acid sequence: CASSPQTSGGTDTQYF.

This sequence joins TRBV10-3 and TRBJ2-2; 12 bases agree with TRBD2. Germline CDR1 and CDR2: ENHRY and SYGVKD. This CDR3 is 14 amino acids long. Trimming took 10 bases from V and 3 from J; bases not matched to a gene: 3. The CDR3 here is CATGTSGYTGELFF. The CDR3, as DNA: TGTGCCACCGGGACTAGCGGGTACACCGGGGAGCTGTTTTTT.

This clone turned up a few times. The V gene is TRBV12-3 or TRBV12-4, the J gene TRBJ1-1; no definite D call. V was trimmed by 4 bases and J by 5 bases, leaving 11 bases between them. The CDR3 loop spans 13 amino acids. The CDR3 bases are TGTGCCAGCAGTTGGGGAGGGCGGACTGAAGCTTTCTTT. This encodes CASSWGGRTEAFF.

The chain joins TRBV9 to TRBJ2-7, with D perhaps matching TRBD1 or TRBD2 (6 bases each). This CDR3 has 14 amino acids. V lost 0 bases to trimming and J lost 3 bases, with 10 bases between them. The germline CDR1 and CDR2 sequences are SGDLS and YYNGEE. CDR3 in amino acids: CASSVGGAFYEQYF. The CDR3 DNA is TGTGCCAGCAGCGTAGGGGGGGCCTTCTACGAGCAGTACTTC.

The chain carries TRBV29-1 and TRBJ2-3, with a possible D match to TRBD1 (6 bases). V dropped 3 bases and J dropped 3 bases, with 10 bases sitting between them. Germline lookup yields CDR1 SQVTM and CDR2 ANQGSEA. The CDR3 runs to 13 residues. CDR3 sequence (DNA): TGCAGCGTTGATCTCACAGGGACAGATACGCAGTATTTT. As protein: CSVDLTGTDTQYF.

The table lists this clone with a few counts. This sequence joins TRBV6-6 and TRBJ2-2; D gene unclear. CDR3 size: 11 residues. Trimming left V 6 bases short and J 9 bases short, with 8 bases between. CDR1 and CDR2 from the germline V gene are MNHNY and SVGAGI (reference sequence). This chain's CDR3 is CASSLGRELFF. CDR3 DNA sequence: TGTGCCAGCAGCCTTGGAAGGGAGCTGTTTTTT.

This chain joins TRBV7-2 and TRBJ2-3, with D possibly being TRBD1 or TRBD2 (6 bases each). The length of the CDR3 is 15 residues. CDR1 is SGHTA, CDR2 FQGNSA, per germline. Trimming took 2 bases from V and 1 from J, leaving 10 bases between them. Here the CDR3 DNA reads TGTGCCAGCAGCTTATGGGGGGCCGGCACAGATACGCAGTATTTT. This sequence encodes CASSLWGAGTDTQYF.

The chain combines TRBV27 with TRBJ2-1; D is uncertain. Per the germline V gene, CDR1 is MNHEY and CDR2 is SMNVEV (reference sequence). The CDR3 has 14 amino acids. V was shortened by 8 bases and J by 0 bases, with 11 bases between the two germline ends. The CDR3 protein is CASRLRSSYNEQFF. For the CDR3, the DNA is TGTGCCAGCCGTCTCAGGAGCTCCTACAATGAGCAGTTCTTC.

Of note for this clone: At one end, the junction sequence differs from germline, possibly due to a read error. The chain couples TRBV4-1 to TRBJ1-2; D perhaps matches TRBD1 (5 bases). Germline V gene data show CDR1 as MGHRA and CDR2 as YSYEKL. The CDR3 has 12 amino acids. The CDR3 reads CVSSQGVYGYTF. Written as DNA, the CDR3 is TGCGTCAGCAGCCAAGGGGTCTATGGCTACACCTTC.

The V and J genes are TRBV6-5 and TRBJ1-2; D may be TRBD1 (5 bases). CDR1 is MNHEY and CDR2 is SVGAGI in the germline V gene. The CDR3 extends over 14 amino acids. The V gene lost 2 bases and the J gene lost 2 bases, with 9 bases spanning the gap. CDR3 DNA: TGTGCCAGCAGTTACGTGGCAGGGAACTATGGCTACACCTTC. This codes for CASSYVAGNYGYTF.

By proportion, this clone is medium-sized. V gene TRBV6-5 combines with J gene TRBJ1-3, with a weak D call TRBD1 (5 bases). With 10 bases removed from V and 0 bases from J, the gap between germline ends came to 13 bases. The V gene's germline CDR1 is MNHEY and CDR2 SVGAGI. There are 14 residues in the CDR3. The CDR3 DNA is TGTGCCACCCGACAGATCCTCTCTGGAAACACCATATATTTT. Translation: CATRQILSGNTIYF.

The gene calls are TRBV5-1 and TRBJ2-5; unclear D gene. This CDR3 has 15 amino acids. Trimming removed 1 base from V and 1 base from J, with 11 bases in between. Germline V lookup: CDR1 SGHRS, CDR2 YFSETQ. CDR3 DNA: TGCGCCAGCAGCTTGTCACCGGGCCCCCAAGAGACCCAGTACTTC. Translating it yields CASSLSPGPQETQYF.

V usage is TRBV6-5 and J usage is TRBJ1-1; TRBD1 might be the D (6 bases). The CDR3 is made up of 13 amino acids. Germline lookup yields CDR1 MNHEY and CDR2 SVGAGI. The ends were cut back, 2 bases at V and 3 bases at J, with 7 bases in the middle. The CDR3 DNA sequence: TGTGCCAGCAGTTACCGGGGGCACACTGAAGCTTTCTTT. This translates into CASSYRGHTEAFF.

The CDR3 sequence is CASSAALAGVETQYF. The CDR3 nucleotides are TGTGCCAGCAGCGCCGCCCTAGCGGGGGTGGAGACCCAGTACTTC. The chain combines TRBV9 with TRBJ2-5, with TRBD2 matching 10 bases. The CDR3 sequence is 15 residues long. Germline CDR1 and CDR2: SGDLS and YYNGEE. Trimming removed 3 bases from V and 5 bases from J; junction bases left unmatched: 7.

The chain joins TRBV2 to TRBJ1-1, with D hard to call. Germline-derived CDR1 and CDR2 are SNHLY and FYNNEI. V dropped 0 bases and J dropped 8 bases, with 10 bases sitting between them. The CDR3 is 13 amino acids. CDR3 in amino acids: CASSEALLTEAFF. The CDR3 coding sequence is TGTGCCAGCAGTGAAGCGCTTCTGACAGAAGCTTTCTTT.